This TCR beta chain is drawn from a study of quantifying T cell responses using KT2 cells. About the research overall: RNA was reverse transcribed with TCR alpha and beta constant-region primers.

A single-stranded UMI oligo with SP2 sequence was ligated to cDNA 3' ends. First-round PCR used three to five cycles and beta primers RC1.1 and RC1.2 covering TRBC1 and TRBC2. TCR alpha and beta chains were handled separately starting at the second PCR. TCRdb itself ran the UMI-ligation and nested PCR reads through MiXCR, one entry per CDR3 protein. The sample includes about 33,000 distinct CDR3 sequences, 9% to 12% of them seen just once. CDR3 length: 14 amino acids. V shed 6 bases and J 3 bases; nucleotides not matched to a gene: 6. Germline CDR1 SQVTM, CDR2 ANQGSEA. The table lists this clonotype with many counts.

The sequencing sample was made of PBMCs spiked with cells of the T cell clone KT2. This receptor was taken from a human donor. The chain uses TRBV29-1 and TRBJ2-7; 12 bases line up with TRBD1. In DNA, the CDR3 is TGCAGCGTGTTCGGGACAGGGGGCATCTACGAGCAGTACTTC. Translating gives CSVFGTGGIYEQYF.